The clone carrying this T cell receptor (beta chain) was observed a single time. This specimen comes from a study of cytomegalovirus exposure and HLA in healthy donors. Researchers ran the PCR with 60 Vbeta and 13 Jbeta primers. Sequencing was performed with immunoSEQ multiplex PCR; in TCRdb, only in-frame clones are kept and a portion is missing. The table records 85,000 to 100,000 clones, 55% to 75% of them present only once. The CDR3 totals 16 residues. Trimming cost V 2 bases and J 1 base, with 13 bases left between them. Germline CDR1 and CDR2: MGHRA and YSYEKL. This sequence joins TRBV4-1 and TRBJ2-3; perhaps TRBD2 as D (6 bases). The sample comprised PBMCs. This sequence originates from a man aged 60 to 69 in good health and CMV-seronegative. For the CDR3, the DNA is TGCGCCAGCAGCCAAAACCCGGACTATCGCACAGATACGCAGTATTTT. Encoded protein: CASSQNPDYRTDTQYF.